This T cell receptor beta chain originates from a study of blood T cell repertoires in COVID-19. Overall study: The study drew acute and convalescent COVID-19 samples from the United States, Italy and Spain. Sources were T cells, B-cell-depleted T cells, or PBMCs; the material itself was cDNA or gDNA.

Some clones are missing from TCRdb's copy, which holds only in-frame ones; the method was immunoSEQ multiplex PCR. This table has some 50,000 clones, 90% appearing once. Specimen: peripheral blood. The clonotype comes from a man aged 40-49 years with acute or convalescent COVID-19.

The CDR3 DNA reads TGTGCCAGCAGCCAAGGAGGACAGGGACTTGAAAAACTGTTTTTT. As protein: CASSQGGQGLEKLFF. V and J are TRBV3-1 (or the pseudogene TRBV3-2) and TRBJ1-4; 8 bases match TRBD1. This CDR3 spans 15 amino acids. Trimming removed 1 base from V and 7 bases from J; junction bases left unmatched: 5. The germline V gene has CDR1 LGHDT and CDR2 YNNKEL (reference sequence).